The 21 T cell receptor beta chains below come from one sample, sequenced in a study of cytomegalovirus exposure and HLA in healthy donors. 13 Jbeta primers and 60 Vbeta primers were used for the PCR. Using immunoSEQ multiplex PCR, the repertoire was profiled, and TCRdb retains in-frame clones only, with some absent. This table holds around 170,000 clones, less than 90% found once. Specimen: PBMCs. These receptors were obtained from a girl aged 5 to 17 in good health and CMV-seropositive.

The CDR3 region is CASSLGPQETQYF. The CDR3 coding sequence is TGTGCCAGCAGCTTAGGTCCTCAGGAGACCCAGTACTTC. The chain has TRBV11-2 and TRBJ2-5, with no clear D. The CDR3 contains 13 residues. Trimming stripped 1 base from V and 5 bases from J, with 8 bases between. Germline V gene lookup returns CDR1 SGHAT and CDR2 FQNNGV.

The chain is built from TRBV5-6 and TRBJ1-3, with TRBD1 matching 9 bases. The CDR3 consists of 13 residues. V dropped 3 bases and J dropped 7; count of bases not matched to a gene: 2. Germline V lookup: CDR1 SGHDT, CDR2 YYEEEE. The CDR3 protein is CASSWTGDNTIYF. As DNA, the CDR3 is TGTGCCAGCAGCTGGACAGGGGATAACACCATATATTTT.

The chain recombines TRBV5-1 with TRBJ2-7, with 7 bases that match TRBD1. The CDR3 is 14 amino acids. Germline V gives CDR1 SGHRS, CDR2 YFSETQ. V shed 5 bases and J 7 bases; nucleotides not matched to a gene: 12. The CDR3 sequence is CASRPHSGTDEQYF. The DNA for the CDR3 is TGCGCCAGCAGACCCCACTCCGGGACAGATGAGCAGTACTTC.

This clone occurred a few times. V and J are TRBV10-3 and TRBJ2-3, with D unresolved. Deletions cut 0 bases from V and 4 bases from J, with 5 bases between. Germline V gene sequence: CDR1 ENHRY, CDR2 SYGVKD. The CDR3 has 13 residues. CDR3 residues: CAISESAPDTQYF. The CDR3 DNA sequence: TGTGCCATCAGTGAGTCAGCCCCAGATACGCAGTATTTT.

This chain connects TRBV7-2 to TRBJ2-7; D perhaps matches TRBD1 (5 bases). Trimming took 1 base from V and 3 from J, leaving 13 bases between them. In germline, CDR1 is SGHTA, CDR2 FQGNSA. The CDR3 extends over 15 amino acids. DNA of the CDR3: TGTGCCAGCAGCTTAGTGAGTCAGGGAAGCTACGAGCAGTACTTC. Translation gives CASSLVSQGSYEQYF.

The chain links TRBV4-1 to TRBJ2-1; 10 nucleotides align to TRBD2. The CDR3 runs to 15 residues. The germline V gene encodes CDR1 MGHRA and CDR2 YSYEKL. The V and J ends lost 1 base and 8 bases, in that order; junction bases with no gene match: 5. The CDR3 protein is CASSQASGSFYEQFF. The CDR3 DNA is TGCGCCAGCAGCCAAGCTAGCGGGAGCTTCTATGAGCAGTTCTTC.

The V call is TRBV6-5, the J call TRBJ1-3, with D possibly matching TRBD1 (5 bases). The V gene lost 4 bases and the J gene lost 2 bases, with 6 bases spanning the gap. Germline V gene lookup returns CDR1 MNHEY and CDR2 SVGAGI. This CDR3 has 13 residues. CDR3 sequence reads: CASSSGTGNTIYF. The CDR3 bases are TGTGCCAGCAGTTCAGGGACTGGAAACACCATATATTTT.

This clone was found once. The chain has TRBV7-9 and TRBJ2-7, with a tentative D call TRBD2 (6 bases). Germline V gene lookup returns CDR1 SEHNR and CDR2 FQNEAQ (reference sequence). The CDR3 loop spans 14 amino acids. Trimming left V 7 bases short and J 6 bases short, with 19 bases between. The CDR3 protein is CASTLLSGEGEQYF. The DNA of the CDR3 is TGTGCCAGCACCCTTTTATCGGGGGAAGGCGAGCAGTACTTC.

This clone has more than one count but fewer than ten. The chain has TRBV6-1 and TRBJ2-7; 7 bases fit TRBD1. The CDR3 runs 14 residues. Germline CDR1 and CDR2: MNHNS and SASEGT. V shed 8 bases, J shed 0 bases, and the junction held 7 bases outside the gene matches. The CDR3 DNA is TGTGCCAGCTCCGAACAGGGGAGCTCCTACGAGCAGTACTTC. Translating gives CASSEQGSSYEQYF.

The chain recombines TRBV11-3 with TRBJ2-7; TRBD1 aligns across 9 bases. Germline V lookup: CDR1 SGHNT, CDR2 YENEEA. Trimming cost V 6 bases and J 6 bases; bases outside gene matches: 9. The CDR3 runs to 14 residues. This CDR3 is CASRPGQGSSEQYF. As DNA, the CDR3 is TGTGCCAGCAGACCTGGACAGGGGAGCTCCGAGCAGTACTTC.

The V call is TRBV2, the J call TRBJ1-2, with D tentatively TRBD1 (6 bases). Per the germline V gene, CDR1 is SNHLY and CDR2 is FYNNEI. CDR3 length: 14 residues. Trimming took 7 bases from V and 4 from J, leaving 16 bases between them. CDR3 protein: CASNEGQGIYGYTF. CDR3 DNA sequence: TGTGCCAGCAACGAAGGGCAGGGGATCTATGGCTACACCTTC.

This chain links TRBV4-1 with TRBJ1-2; 7 nucleotides match TRBD1. With V trimmed by 4 bases and J by 0 bases, 14 bases remained unmatched. The germline gives CDR1 MGHRA, CDR2 YSYEKL. This CDR3 has 18 residues. The CDR3 loop is CASSPGTAKTLANYGYTF. The CDR3 nucleotides read TGCGCCAGCAGCCCCGGGACAGCAAAAACGTTAGCTAACTATGGCTACACCTTC.

V and J are TRBV7-3 and TRBJ2-1, with 12 bases aligning to TRBD2. The V segment lost 10 bases and the J segment 10 bases; nucleotides outside the gene matches: 17. This CDR3 region has 16 residues. CDR1 and CDR2 from the germline V gene are SGHTA and FQGTGA. This CDR3 is CATAPLAGGAIGEQFF. The CDR3 nucleotides are TGTGCCACCGCCCCCCTAGCGGGAGGGGCGATCGGGGAGCAGTTCTTC.

This sequence joins TRBV5-8 and TRBJ2-7; TRBD2 aligns across 11 bases. J lost 7 bases, V lost 3 bases, and 12 bases had no gene match. The CDR3 is 16 residues long. In germline, CDR1 is SGHTS, CDR2 YDEGEE. The CDR3 protein is CASSSLLAGGPWEQYF. For the CDR3, the DNA is TGTGCCAGCAGCTCCCTCTTAGCGGGAGGGCCTTGGGAGCAGTACTTC.

The table lists this clone with a count of one. The V gene is TRBV30, the J gene TRBJ2-7; D possibly corresponds to TRBD2 (5 bases). The germline V gene encodes CDR1 GTSNPN and CDR2 SVGIG (reference sequence). V lost 2 bases and J 0 bases, leaving 11 bases between the germline ends. The CDR3 sequence is 14 residues long. Here the CDR3 reads CAWSLLRVSYEQYF. The DNA of the CDR3 is TGTGCCTGGAGTCTTCTGAGGGTCTCCTACGAGCAGTACTTC.

The rearrangement links TRBV5-8 to TRBJ2-1; D is unresolved. CDR1 and CDR2 (germline): SGHTS, YDEGEE. V lost 4 bases, J lost 6 bases, and 20 bases lay in between. This CDR3 is built from 16 residues. CDR3 bases: TGTGCCAGCAGCCCCCTTTTTGGTATAGCAAGCAATGAGCAGTTCTTC. This encodes CASSPLFGIASNEQFF.

This rearrangement joins TRBV10-1 to TRBJ2-3; 7 bases are shared with TRBD1. V shed 4 bases and J 4 bases; nucleotides not matched to a gene: 5. Germline-derived CDR1 and CDR2 are WNHNN and SYGVQD (reference sequence). The CDR3 extends over 14 amino acids. The CDR3 DNA sequence: TGCGCCAGCAGTGTTGACAGGGTCTCAGATACGCAGTATTTT. It is translated as CASSVDRVSDTQYF.

The chain uses TRBV15 and TRBJ1-4; TRBD1 might be the D (5 bases). The CDR3 runs to 17 residues. Trimming pared 6 bases from V and 3 bases from J, leaving 20 bases between. The germline V gene encodes CDR1 LNHNV and CDR2 YYDKDF (reference sequence). CDR3 nucleotide sequence: TGTGCCACCAGTTATATCCGTTACCGGGACTCTAATGAAAAACTGTTTTTT. Protein sequence: CATSYIRYRDSNEKLFF.

The chain combines TRBV20-1 with TRBJ1-2; TRBD1 might be the D (5 bases). Trimming cost V 3 bases and J 7 bases, with 9 bases left between them. This CDR3 spans 11 amino acids. CDR1 and CDR2 (germline): DFQATT, SNEGSKA (reference sequence). In nucleotides, the CDR3 is TGCAGTGCTAGTCGGCAGGGTGGCTACACCTTC. Encoded protein: CSASRQGGYTF.

The rearrangement uses TRBV4-2 and TRBJ2-7, with a possible D match to TRBD1 (6 bases). The CDR3 length is 11 residues. Germline V gene lookup returns CDR1 LGHNA and CDR2 YNFKEQ. V shed 3 bases and J shed 13 bases, with 13 bases lying between them. CDR3 nucleotide sequence: TGTGCCAGCAGCCAGGGGGCGGTCACTTACTTC. Protein sequence: CASSQGAVTYF.

V is TRBV19 and J is TRBJ1-2, with D tentatively TRBD1 (6 bases). Trimming left V 10 bases short and J 2 bases short, with 17 bases between. The germline V gene has CDR1 LNHDA and CDR2 SQIVND (reference sequence). CDR3 length equals 14 residues. The DNA for the CDR3 is TGTGCCATCTCCCCGACAGGCCGCAACTATGGCTACACCTTC. This codes for CAISPTGRNYGYTF.